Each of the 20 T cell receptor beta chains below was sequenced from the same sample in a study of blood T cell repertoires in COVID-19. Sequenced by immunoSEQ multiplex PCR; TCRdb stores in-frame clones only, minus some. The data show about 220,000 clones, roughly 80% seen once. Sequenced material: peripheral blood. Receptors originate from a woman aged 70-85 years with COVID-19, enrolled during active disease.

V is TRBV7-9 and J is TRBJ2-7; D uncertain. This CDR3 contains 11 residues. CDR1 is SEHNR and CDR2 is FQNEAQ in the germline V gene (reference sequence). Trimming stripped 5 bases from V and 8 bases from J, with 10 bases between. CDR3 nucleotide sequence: TGTGCCAGCAGCCCCCAACAGAAGCAGTACTTC. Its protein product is CASSPQQKQYF.

The CDR3, as DNA: TGTGCCAGCAGTCTTTACTCGACAGGGCACGGCTACACCTTC. Amino acids: CASSLYSTGHGYTF. The chain joins TRBV28 to TRBJ1-2; 7 nucleotides align to TRBD1. Unmatched junction bases numbered 11, after V lost 5 bases and J lost 8 bases. This CDR3 region has 14 residues. Germline CDR1 is MDHEN and CDR2 is SYDVKM.

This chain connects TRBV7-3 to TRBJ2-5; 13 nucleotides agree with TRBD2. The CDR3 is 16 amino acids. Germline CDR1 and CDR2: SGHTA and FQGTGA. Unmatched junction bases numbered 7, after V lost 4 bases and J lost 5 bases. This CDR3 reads CASSSGLAGVSETQYF. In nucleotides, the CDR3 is TGTGCCAGCAGCTCCGGACTAGCGGGGGTCTCGGAGACCCAGTACTTC.

In DNA, the CDR3 is TGTGCCAGCAGTACTCCGGGACTAAACTATGGCTACACCTTC. Encoded protein: CASSTPGLNYGYTF. The chain joins TRBV28 to TRBJ1-2; a possible D gene is TRBD1 (5 bases). The germline CDR1 and CDR2 sequences are MDHEN and SYDVKM. The CDR3 has 14 amino acids. The V and J ends lost 5 bases and 2 bases respectively, with 12 bases between them.

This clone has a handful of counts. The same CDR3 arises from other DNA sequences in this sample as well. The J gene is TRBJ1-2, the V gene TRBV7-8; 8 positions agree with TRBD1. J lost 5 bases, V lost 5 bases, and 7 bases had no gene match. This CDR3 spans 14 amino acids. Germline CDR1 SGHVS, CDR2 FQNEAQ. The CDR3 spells CASSPGQGGYGYTF. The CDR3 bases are TGTGCCAGCAGCCCTGGACAGGGAGGATATGGCTACACCTTC.

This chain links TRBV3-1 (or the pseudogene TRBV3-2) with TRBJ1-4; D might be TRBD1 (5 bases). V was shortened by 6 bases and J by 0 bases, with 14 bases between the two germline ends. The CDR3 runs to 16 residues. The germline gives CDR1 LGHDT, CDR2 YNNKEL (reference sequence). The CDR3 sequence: CASRRGTPTTNEKLFF. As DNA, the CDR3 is TGTGCCAGCAGGCGGGGGACTCCTACAACTAATGAAAAACTGTTTTTT.

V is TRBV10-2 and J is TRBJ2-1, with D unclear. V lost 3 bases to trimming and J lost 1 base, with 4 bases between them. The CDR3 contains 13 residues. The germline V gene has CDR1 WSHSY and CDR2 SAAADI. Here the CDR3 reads CASSDHSYNEQFF. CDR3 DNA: TGCGCCAGCAGTGACCATTCCTACAATGAGCAGTTCTTC.

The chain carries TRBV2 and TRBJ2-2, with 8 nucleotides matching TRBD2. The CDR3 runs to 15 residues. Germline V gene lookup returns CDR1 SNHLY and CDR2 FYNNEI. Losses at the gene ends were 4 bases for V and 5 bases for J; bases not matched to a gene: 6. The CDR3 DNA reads TGTGCCAGCAGTGGGGGGACTAGGAGTACCGGGGAGCTGTTTTTT. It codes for CASSGGTRSTGELFF.

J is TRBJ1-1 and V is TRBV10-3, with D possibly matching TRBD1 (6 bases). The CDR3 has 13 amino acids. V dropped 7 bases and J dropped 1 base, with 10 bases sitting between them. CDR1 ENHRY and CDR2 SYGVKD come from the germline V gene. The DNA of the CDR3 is TGTGCCATCAAGGCGACAGGGAACACTGAAGCTTTCTTT. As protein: CAIKATGNTEAFF.

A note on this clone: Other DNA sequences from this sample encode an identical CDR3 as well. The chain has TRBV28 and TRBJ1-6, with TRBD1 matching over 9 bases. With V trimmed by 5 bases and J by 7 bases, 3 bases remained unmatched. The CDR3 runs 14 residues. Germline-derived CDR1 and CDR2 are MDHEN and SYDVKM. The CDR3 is CASSPTGGNSPLHF. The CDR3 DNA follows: TGTGCCAGCAGTCCGACAGGGGGGAATTCACCCCTCCACTTT. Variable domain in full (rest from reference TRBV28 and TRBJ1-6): DVKVTQSSRYLVKRTGEKVFLECVQDMDHENMFWYRQDPGLGLRLIYFSYDVKMKEKGDIPEGYSVSREKKERFSLILESASTNQTSMYLCASSPTGGNSPLHFGNGTRLTVT.

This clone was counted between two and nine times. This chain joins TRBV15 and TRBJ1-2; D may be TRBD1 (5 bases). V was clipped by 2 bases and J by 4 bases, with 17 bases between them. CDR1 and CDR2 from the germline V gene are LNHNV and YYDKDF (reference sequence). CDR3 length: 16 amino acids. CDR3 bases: TGTGCCACCAGCAGAACACTAAGCACAGGTTCCTATGGCTACACCTTC. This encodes CATSRTLSTGSYGYTF.

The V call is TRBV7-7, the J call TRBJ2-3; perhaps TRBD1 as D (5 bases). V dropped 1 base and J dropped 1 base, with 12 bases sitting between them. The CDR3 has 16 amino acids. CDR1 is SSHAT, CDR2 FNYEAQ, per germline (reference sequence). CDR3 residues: CASSLGAEGGTDTQYF. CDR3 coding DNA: TGTGCCAGCAGCTTAGGGGCGGAAGGGGGCACAGATACGCAGTATTTT.

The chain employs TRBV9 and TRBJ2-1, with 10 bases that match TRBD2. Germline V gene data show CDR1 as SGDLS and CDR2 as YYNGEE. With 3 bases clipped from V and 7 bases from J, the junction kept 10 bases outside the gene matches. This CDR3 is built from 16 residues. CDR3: CASSGSLAGELNEQFF. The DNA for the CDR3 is TGTGCCAGCAGCGGTAGTCTAGCGGGAGAGTTGAATGAGCAGTTCTTC.

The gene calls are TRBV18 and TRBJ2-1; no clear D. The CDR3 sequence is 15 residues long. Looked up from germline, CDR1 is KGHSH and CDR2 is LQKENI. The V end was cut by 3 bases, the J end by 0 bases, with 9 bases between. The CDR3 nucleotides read TGTGCCAGCTCACCTGGCCCCAGCTCCTACAATGAGCAGTTCTTC. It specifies CASSPGPSSYNEQFF.

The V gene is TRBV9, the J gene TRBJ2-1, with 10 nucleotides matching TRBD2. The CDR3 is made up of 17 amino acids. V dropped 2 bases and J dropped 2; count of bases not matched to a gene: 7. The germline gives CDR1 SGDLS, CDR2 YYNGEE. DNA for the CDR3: TGTGCCAGCAGCGTTAGACTAGCGGGTTCCCCCTACAATGAGCAGTTCTTC. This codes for CASSVRLAGSPYNEQFF.

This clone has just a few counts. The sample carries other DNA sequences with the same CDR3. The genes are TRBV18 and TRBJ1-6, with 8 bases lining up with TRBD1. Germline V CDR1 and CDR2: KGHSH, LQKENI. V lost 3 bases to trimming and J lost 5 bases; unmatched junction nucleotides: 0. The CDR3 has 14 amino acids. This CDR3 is CASSPTGDNSPLHF. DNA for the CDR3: TGTGCCAGCTCACCGACAGGGGATAATTCACCCCTCCACTTT.

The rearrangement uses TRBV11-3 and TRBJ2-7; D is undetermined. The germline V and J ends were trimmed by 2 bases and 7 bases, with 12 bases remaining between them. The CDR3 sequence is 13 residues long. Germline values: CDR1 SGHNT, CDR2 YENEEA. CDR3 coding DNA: TGTGCCAGCAGCTTATTCGCGGAGAGTGAGCAGTACTTC. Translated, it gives CASSLFAESEQYF.

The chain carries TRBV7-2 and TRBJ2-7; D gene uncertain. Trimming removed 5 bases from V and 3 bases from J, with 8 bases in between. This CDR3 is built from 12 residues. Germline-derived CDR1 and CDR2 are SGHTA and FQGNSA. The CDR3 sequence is CASSLPLYEQYF. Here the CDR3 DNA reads TGTGCCAGCAGCCTCCCCCTCTACGAGCAGTACTTC.

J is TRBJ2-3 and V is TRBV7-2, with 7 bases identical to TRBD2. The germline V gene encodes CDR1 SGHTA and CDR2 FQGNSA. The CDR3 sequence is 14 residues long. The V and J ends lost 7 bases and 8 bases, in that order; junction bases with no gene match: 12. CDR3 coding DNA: TGTGCCAGCAATACGGGAGGCCCGGGTGCTACGCAGTATTTT. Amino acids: CASNTGGPGATQYF.

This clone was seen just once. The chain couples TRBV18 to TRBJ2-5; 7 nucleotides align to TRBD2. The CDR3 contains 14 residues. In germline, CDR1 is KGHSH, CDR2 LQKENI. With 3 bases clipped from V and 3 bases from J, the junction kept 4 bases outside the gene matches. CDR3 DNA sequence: TGTGCCAGCTCACCGGGCGGGAGTAAAGAGACCCAGTACTTC. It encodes CASSPGGSKETQYF.